A single sample gave rise to the 9 T cell receptor beta chains below, sequenced in a study of blood T cell repertoires in COVID-19. The repertoire was sequenced with immunoSEQ multiplex PCR; TCRdb's copy has only in-frame clones and lacks some. In the table there are a few hundred thousand clones, roughly 88% of which are singletons. The specimen sequenced was PBMCs or T cells enriched from blood (not recorded which). The origin of the receptors is a young woman who had been exposed to COVID-19.

This sequence joins TRBV28 and TRBJ2-2, with TRBD1 matching 7 bases. J lost 4 bases, V lost 6 bases, and 8 bases had no gene match. Looked up from germline, CDR1 is MDHEN and CDR2 is SYDVKM. The CDR3 is 15 residues long. The CDR3 DNA follows: TGTGCCAGCAGCCCTGACAGGGACCCCACCGGGGAGCTGTTTTTT. Its protein product is CASSPDRDPTGELFF.

This chain uses TRBV11-2 with TRBJ2-3; tentatively, D is TRBD2 (6 bases). CDR3 length equals 15 residues. Germline CDR1 SGHAT, CDR2 FQNNGV. Deletions cut 2 bases from V and 1 base from J, with 10 bases between. CDR3 loop: CASSLPIAGTDTQYF. CDR3 DNA: TGTGCCAGCAGCTTACCAATAGCGGGCACAGATACGCAGTATTTT. Supplemented by reference TRBV11-2 and TRBJ2-3, the full variable domain reads EAGVAQSPRYKIIEKRQSVAFWCNPISGHATLYWYQQILGQGPKLLIQFQNNGVVDDSQLPKDRFSAERLKGVDSTLKIQPAKLEDSAVYLCASSLPIAGTDTQYFGPGTRLTVL.

V usage is TRBV19 and J usage is TRBJ1-1, with 7 bases lining up with TRBD1. The CDR3 spans 16 residues. The V and J ends lost 4 bases and 4 bases, in that order; junction bases with no gene match: 12. Germline-derived CDR1 and CDR2 are LNHDA and SQIVND (reference sequence). CDR3 nucleotide sequence: TGTGCCAGTAGTAGGGGGACAGTCGGTAGTGGCACTGAAGCTTTCTTT. It is translated as CASSRGTVGSGTEAFF.

The CDR3 reads CASDDNSGANVLTF. The DNA for the CDR3 is TGTGCCAGCGACGACAACTCTGGGGCCAACGTCCTGACTTTC. The rearrangement joins TRBV7-8 to TRBJ2-6; D call uncertain. Looked up from germline, CDR1 is SGHVS and CDR2 is FQNEAQ. The CDR3 is 14 amino acids. V gave up 8 bases and J gave up 0 bases, with 8 bases separating them.

CDR3 amino acids: CASSESLGEQFF. CDR3 nucleotides: TGCGCCAGCAGTGAGAGTCTCGGGGAGCAGTTCTTC. J is TRBJ2-1 and V is TRBV10-1; D gene ambiguous. The germline V gene has CDR1 WNHNN and CDR2 SYGVQD (reference sequence). The CDR3 is 12 residues long. Trimming removed 2 bases at V and 10 bases at J, with 9 bases between.

This rearrangement joins TRBV29-1 to TRBJ2-7; 9 bases are a match to TRBD1. The CDR3 covers 13 residues. Germline lookup yields CDR1 SQVTM and CDR2 ANQGSEA. The junction had 5 bases not matched to a gene; V was cut back by 3 bases and J by 5 bases. CDR3 nucleotide sequence: TGCAGCGTTGATGGGGACAGGGTTAACGAGCAGTACTTC. Protein: CSVDGDRVNEQYF.

The gene calls are TRBV12-3 or TRBV12-4 and TRBJ2-7; D uncertain. V gave up 4 bases and J gave up 2 bases, with 9 bases separating them. The CDR3 is made up of 13 amino acids. CDR3 residues: CASSSAVAYEQYF. In DNA form, the CDR3 reads TGTGCCAGCAGTTCTGCGGTAGCCTACGAGCAGTACTTC.

The CDR3 sequence is CASSRRQIRETQYF. The CDR3 coding sequence is TGTGCCAGCAGCCGCAGACAGATCAGGGAGACCCAGTACTTC. This rearrangement joins TRBV5-4 to TRBJ2-5; possible D gene TRBD1, 5 bases. Trimming cost V 4 bases and J 5 bases, with 15 bases left between them. The germline V gene has CDR1 SGHNT and CDR2 YYREEE (reference sequence). The CDR3 contains 14 residues.

This sequence joins TRBV28 and TRBJ2-5; no definite D call. Trimming took 2 bases from V and 7 from J, leaving 11 bases between them. The CDR3 has 13 amino acids. Germline loops: CDR1 MDHEN, CDR2 SYDVKM. The CDR3 sequence is CASSLALGVTQYF. The CDR3 region has the DNA TGTGCCAGCAGTTTAGCCTTGGGCGTGACCCAGTACTTC.